This T cell receptor (beta chain) comes out of a study of T cell responses to AZD1222 COVID-19 vaccine. On this clone: Its antigen is as yet unknown.

This CDR3 contains 13 residues. CDR1 and CDR2 from the germline V gene are SGDLS and YYNGEE. Trimming took off 4 bases at V and 2 bases at J, with 9 bases between the two ends. Sequencing used immunoSEQ multiplex PCR; TCRdb keeps in-frame clones, though not all of them. The sample has about 100,000 clones, roughly 86% seen once. General study results and limits: Nearly half of spike-specific TCRs reportedly go after variant regions that carry no mutations.

The clonotype comes from an adult in good health. The sample consisted of peripheral blood, taken on day 0 of MenACWY control vaccination. This chain uses TRBV9 with TRBJ1-1; possible D gene TRBD1, 6 bases. The CDR3 nucleotides are TGTGCCAGCAGCCAGACAGGCAACACTGAAGCTTTCTTT. Translation: CASSQTGNTEAFF.